This T cell receptor beta chain was captured by sequencing in a study of CD8 T cells in ankylosing spondylitis. Study-wide results and caveats: What seemed typical of ankylosing spondylitis blood was a TCR beta motif built from fewer than ten highly homologous variants. There was reportedly significant enrichment of clones that were disease-linked in matched ankylosing spondylitis synovial fluid. CD8+ by phenotype, disease-linked clones were relatively rare in peripheral blood.

This clonotype was observed a few times. What it binds is not known. The germline V gene encodes CDR1 SGHDT and CDR2 YYEEEE. This CDR3 is 21 amino acids long. The V and J ends lost 4 bases and 1 base respectively, with 30 bases between them. By quantitative 5'-RACE with molecular barcodes, the TCR beta libraries were made. TCRdb independently ran MiXCR on the 5' RACE reads; one entry per CDR3 protein. This table has around 150,000 distinct CDR3 sequences, approximately 20% appearing once. The V and J genes are TRBV5-6 and TRBJ1-5, with a possible D match to TRBD1 (5 bases). This receptor was identified in a male donor with ankylosing spondylitis or in good health (not recorded which). The specimen sequenced was blood, either unsorted or a sorted T cell fraction (not recorded which). The CDR3: CASSRNGAGLLTFRSNQPQHF. The CDR3 nucleotides read TGTGCCAGCAGCCGGAACGGTGCGGGACTGCTGACTTTCCGAAGCAATCAGCCCCAGCATTTT.